The clone carrying this T cell receptor (beta chain) was recorded a few times. Its target is not known. The sample comes from a study of T-cell memory formation after mild COVID-19. Study conclusions and caveats: Pre-infection memory carried some responding clones, suggesting that cross-reactive memory joined.

TCRdb reanalysed the 5' RACE reads using MiXCR and keeps one entry per CDR3 protein. This table has about 300,000 distinct CDR3 sequences, approximately 20% appearing once. CDR3 length equals 14 residues. CDR1 and CDR2 from the germline V gene are SGHRS and YFSETQ. V lost 4 bases to trimming and J lost 0 bases, with 11 bases between them. This sequence was found in a man younger than 35 who had mild COVID-19 (a few samples of this study predate the infection). Cell type and time point are not known. The sequenced sample consisted of PBMCs or a T cell subset sorted from them (not recorded which). The rearrangement uses TRBV5-1 and TRBJ2-7; the D gene is possibly TRBD1 (6 bases). In nucleotides, the CDR3 is TGCGCCAGCAGCACCCAGGGGAGCTCCTACGAGCAGTACTTC. This sequence encodes CASSTQGSSYEQYF.